The 21 T cell receptor beta chains reported below all come from one sample, sequenced in a study of regulatory T cells in long-lasting Graves disease. TCR beta libraries were built with iRepertoire HTBI primers and Arm-PCR of CDR3 regions. TCRdb redid the calling of the multiplex PCR reads with MiXCR, one entry per CDR3 protein. Of 310,000 or so distinct CDR3 sequences in the sample, 22% were seen once. Time point of the sample: persistent/refractory GD, antithyroid drugs over 5 years with positive TRAb. The authors made the TCR library using RNA they extracted from PBMCs. The material sequenced was peripheral blood mononuclear cells (PBMCs), taken when the disease was refractory, from a patient treated with antithyroid drugs. The receptors were gathered from a female donor with Graves disease.

There are a few counts of this clonotype. The chain has TRBV7-8 and TRBJ2-1; D may be TRBD2 (6 bases). Trimming took 6 bases from V and 5 from J, leaving 17 bases between them. CDR3 size: 15 residues. The germline V gene encodes CDR1 SGHVS and CDR2 FQNEAQ. Here the CDR3 reads CASSRLVGLNNEQFF. In nucleotides, the CDR3 is TGTGCCAGCAGTCGACTAGTGGGATTAAACAATGAGCAGTTCTTC.

This chain joins TRBV10-3 and TRBJ2-7; the D gene is possibly TRBD2 (5 bases). The CDR3 is 15 residues long. CDR1 is ENHRY and CDR2 is SYGVKD in the germline V gene. Trimming stripped 3 bases from V and 1 base from J, with 13 bases between. CDR3 in DNA: TGTGCCATCAGTGACGTGACACGGGAATCCTACGAGCAGTACTTC. Amino acids: CAISDVTRESYEQYF.

This clonotype was observed at least ten times. This sequence joins TRBV28 and TRBJ2-7; D uncertain. The germline CDR1 and CDR2 sequences are MDHEN and SYDVKM. V lost 3 bases to trimming and J lost 1 base, with 10 bases between them. The CDR3 has 14 residues. For the CDR3, the DNA is TGTGCCAGCAGTTTCAGTTCCGGTTCCTACGAGCAGTACTTC. Its translation is CASSFSSGSYEQYF.

This clonotype was detected many times. The chain couples TRBV9 to TRBJ1-1; D gene unclear. The CDR3 has 14 residues. Germline V gene sequence: CDR1 SGDLS, CDR2 YYNGEE. The V and J ends lost 1 base and 0 bases respectively, with 7 bases between them. CDR3 nucleotide sequence: TGTGCCAGCAGCGTATCAAGGGTGAACACTGAAGCTTTCTTT. Amino acid sequence: CASSVSRVNTEAFF. The full variable domain, in which reference TRBV9 and TRBJ1-1 provide the parts outside the CDR3, is DSGVTQTPKHLITATGQRVTLRCSPRSGDLSVYWYQQSLDQGLQFLIQYYNGEERAKGNILERFSAQQFPDLHSELNLSSLELGDSALYFCASSVSRVNTEAFFGQGTRLTVV.

Many counts were recorded for this clonotype. The gene calls are TRBV2 and TRBJ1-2; 8 nucleotides line up with TRBD1. Germline lookup yields CDR1 SNHLY and CDR2 FYNNEI. This CDR3 comprises 14 residues. Trimming cost V 7 bases and J 6 bases; bases outside gene matches: 10. The CDR3 spells CASTWTGRENGYTF. CDR3 in DNA: TGTGCCAGCACATGGACAGGGAGGGAGAATGGCTACACCTTC.

In its sample, this clonotype was seen a few times. The chain couples TRBV20-1 to TRBJ1-1; tentatively, D is TRBD1 (5 bases). Trimming pared 1 base from V and 0 bases from J, leaving 12 bases between. Germline lookup yields CDR1 DFQATT and CDR2 SNEGSKA (reference sequence). The CDR3 extends over 15 amino acids. The CDR3 region has the DNA TGCAGTGCTAGAGGTCAGGGTTTCCTGAACACTGAAGCTTTCTTT. This codes for CSARGQGFLNTEAFF.

This clonotype was detected a few times. The junction departs from germline at one end; a sequencing error may be responsible. This sequence joins TRBV6-2 or TRBV6-3 and TRBJ1-1; tentatively, D is TRBD1 (5 bases). There are 12 residues in the CDR3. Germline V CDR1 and CDR2: MNHEY, SVGEGT. This CDR3 reads CASREQGSKAFF. In nucleotides, the CDR3 is TGTGCCAGCAGAGAGCAGGGATCGAAAGCTTTTTTT.

This clonotype was detected only a few times. The chain carries TRBV6-5 and TRBJ2-4; no reliable D call. The V end lost 2 bases, the J end lost 0 bases, and 8 bases lay between the germline ends. CDR1 MNHEY and CDR2 SVGAGI come from the germline V gene. The CDR3 contains 15 residues. Here the CDR3 DNA reads TGTGCCAGCAGTTACATCGGCGAAGCCAAAAACATTCAGTACTTC. Protein sequence: CASSYIGEAKNIQYF.

The chain is built from TRBV28 and TRBJ1-1, with a tentative D call TRBD1 (6 bases). The CDR3 sequence is 12 residues long. Trimming pared 6 bases from V and 10 bases from J, leaving 15 bases between. Germline assignment: CDR1 MDHEN and CDR2 SYDVKM. The CDR3 protein is CASSRGQRGAFF. CDR3 coding DNA: TGTGCCAGCAGCCGAGGACAGAGGGGAGCTTTCTTT.

This clonotype was recorded at least ten times. The gene calls are TRBV28 and TRBJ1-2; D call uncertain. Germline CDR1 and CDR2: MDHEN and SYDVKM. The V end was cut by 3 bases, the J end by 4 bases, with 15 bases between. There are 15 residues in the CDR3. The chain's CDR3 is CASSLHGRHLYGYTF. DNA of the CDR3: TGTGCCAGCAGTTTGCACGGACGCCACCTCTATGGCTACACCTTC.

This clonotype was found a few times. The rearrangement joins TRBV30 to TRBJ1-6; D gene unclear. The length of the CDR3 is 13 residues. V was shortened by 1 base and J by 10 bases, with 11 bases between the two germline ends. The germline CDR1 and CDR2 sequences are GTSNPN and SVGIG (reference sequence). The CDR3 here is CAWSADARSPLHF. CDR3 bases: TGTGCCTGGAGTGCCGACGCAAGATCACCCCTCCACTTT.

This clonotype was recorded once. Possible read error: a much larger clone is one base away. The V and J genes are TRBV12-3 or TRBV12-4 and TRBJ2-2; D might be TRBD2 (6 bases). The CDR3 has 12 residues. CDR3 DNA: TGTGCCAGCACAAGGGTGACCGGGGGGCTGTTTTTT. It is translated as CASTRVTGGLFF.

This clonotype was detected only a few times. V gene TRBV11-2 combines with J gene TRBJ2-5; tentative D call: TRBD2 (5 bases). The V end was cut by 1 base, the J end by 0 bases, with 15 bases between. The germline V gene encodes CDR1 SGHAT and CDR2 FQNNGV. CDR3 length: 17 residues. The DNA for the CDR3 is TGTGCCAGCAGCTTAGGGCTGGGGAGCGGAGACCAAGAGACCCAGTACTTC. Protein sequence: CASSLGLGSGDQETQYF.

This clonotype came up a few times. This may stem from a read error, because a much larger clone lies one nucleotide away. The genes are TRBV3-1 and TRBJ2-5; no reliable D call. V was trimmed by 1 base and J by 2 bases, leaving 8 bases between them. The germline V gene has CDR1 LGHDT and CDR2 YNNKEL (reference sequence). The CDR3 runs to 14 residues. The CDR3 DNA is TGTGCCAGCAGCCAAGTGGTGTTACAAGAGACCCAGTACTTC. Its protein is CASSQVVLQETQYF.

This clonotype occurred many times. This chain links TRBV2 with TRBJ1-2; D gene uncertain. The CDR3 loop spans 11 amino acids. Between the trimmed V and J ends, which lost 6 bases and 6 bases, there was a span of 8 bases. Germline lookup yields CDR1 SNHLY and CDR2 FYNNEI. Here the CDR3 reads CASSFINGYTF. In nucleotides, the CDR3 is TGTGCCAGCAGCTTTATCAATGGCTACACCTTC.

The genes are TRBV5-4 and TRBJ1-2, with unresolved D. The CDR3 runs 13 residues. CDR1 is SGHNT and CDR2 is YYREEE in the germline V gene (reference sequence). Trimming removed 3 bases at V and 8 bases at J, with 14 bases between. DNA for the CDR3: TGTGCCAGCAGCTCCCCGGGAGTGGAGGGCTACACCTTC. This translates into CASSSPGVEGYTF. Variable domain in full (rest from reference TRBV5-4 and TRBJ1-2): ETGVTQSPTHLIKTRGQQVTLRCSSQSGHNTVSWYQQALGQGPQFIFQYYREEENGRGNFPPRFSGLQFPNYSSELNVNALELDDSALYLCASSSPGVEGYTFGSGTRLTVV.

This clonotype was observed a handful of times. The chain carries TRBV4-3 and TRBJ2-7; tentatively, D is TRBD2 (6 bases). V lost 0 bases and J lost 2, with 11 bases in between. Germline V lookup: CDR1 LGHNA, CDR2 YSLEER. The CDR3 loop spans 15 amino acids. The CDR3 region is CASSQDSTGAYEQYF. The CDR3 nucleotides read TGCGCCAGCAGCCAAGATTCGACGGGGGCCTACGAGCAGTACTTC.

This clonotype was detected many times. CDR3 sequence: CASSFFGTEAFF. CDR3 sequence (DNA): TGTGCCAGCAGTTTCTTCGGCACTGAAGCTTTCTTT. The chain links TRBV12-3 or TRBV12-4 to TRBJ1-1; D not certain. The CDR3 loop spans 12 amino acids. The ends were cut back, 3 bases at V and 4 bases at J, with 6 bases in the middle.

There are a few counts of this clonotype. The V call is TRBV3-2, the J call TRBJ2-7; whether TRBD1, the table's D call, matches the DNA was not checked. TRBV3-2 is given as a pseudogene. The CDR3 is made up of 19 amino acids. The CDR3 protein is CASSQGGEPDRDESYEQYF. DNA for the CDR3: TGTGCCAGCAGCCAAGGGGGAGAACCGGACAGGGATGAGAGCTACGAGCAGTACTTC.

The gene calls are TRBV15 and TRBJ1-4; D gene unclear. The CDR3 totals 12 residues. CDR1 is LNHNV, CDR2 YYDKDF, per germline (reference sequence). Trimming cost V 0 bases and J 7 bases, with 3 bases left between them. CDR3 loop: CATSRDFEKLFF. CDR3 sequence (DNA): TGTGCCACCAGCAGAGATTTTGAAAAACTGTTTTTT.

The chain has TRBV20-1 and TRBJ2-1, with TRBD2 matching 14 bases. This CDR3 is built from 14 residues. V was pared by 6 bases and J by 8 bases, with 6 bases of the junction left unmatched. Germline CDR1 reads DFQATT; CDR2 reads SNEGSKA (reference sequence). The CDR3 DNA follows: TGCAGTGCCCTGGGACTAGCGGGAGTTGATGAGCAGTTCTTC. Its translation is CSALGLAGVDEQFF.